This section outlines one TCR beta chain sequence together with its context. Its matching antigen is unknown. Libraries for TCR beta were made by quantitative 5'-RACE with molecular barcodes. TCRdb used MiXCR to reprocess the 5' RACE reads, holding one entry per CDR3 protein. The sample records 300,000 to 400,000 distinct CDR3 sequences, under 25% being singletons. The data stem from a study of CD8 T cells in ankylosing spondylitis. CDR1 SGHRS and CDR2 YFSETQ come from the germline V gene. The CDR3 has 14 residues. V was trimmed by 0 bases and J by 7 bases, leaving 10 bases between them. Study-wide results and limits: Blood of patients with ankylosing spondylitis appeared to be characterized by a TCR beta motif of eight highly homologous variants.

The rearrangement links TRBV5-1 to TRBJ2-2, with D possibly being TRBD2 (5 bases). The sequenced sample was blood, either unsorted or a sorted T cell fraction (not recorded which). This receptor was identified in a male donor with ankylosing spondylitis. CDR3 residues: CASSLGLAGGELFF. Written as DNA, the CDR3 is TGCGCCAGCAGCTTGGGCCTAGCAGGCGGGGAGCTGTTTTTT.